Following are 19 T cell receptor beta chains from one sample sequenced in a study of prognosis after radiotherapy for stage I lung cancer. CDR3 of TCR beta was amplified from genomic DNA via a two-round multiplex PCR. Gene-specific TRBV and TRBJ primers were used in PCR round one. One entry per CDR3 protein, called by TCRdb with MiXCR from the multiplex PCR reads. The sample lists about 51,000 distinct CDR3 sequences, about a third seen once, with 8% to 9.5% in the top ten. The sequences come from PBMCs, collected before or after stereotactic body radiation therapy (not recorded which). These receptors all come from a donor over 45 with non-small cell lung cancer.

This clonotype was seen a single time. The J gene is TRBJ2-1, the V gene TRBV9; possibly TRBD2 for D (6 bases). V was trimmed by 6 bases and J by 8 bases, leaving 24 bases between them. The CDR3 extends over 16 amino acids. The V gene's germline CDR1 is SGDLS and CDR2 YYNGEE. Here the CDR3 reads CASIPSGVGPGDEQFF. The CDR3 bases are TGTGCCAGCATCCCATCGGGGGTAGGGCCAGGCGATGAGCAGTTCTTC.

This clonotype has more than one count but fewer than ten. This is likely an artifact of a read error, given a far larger clone one base away. The genes are TRBV6-5 and TRBJ2-3; D not resolved. This CDR3 is 11 amino acids long. Trimming removed 6 bases from V and 6 bases from J, with 7 bases in between. Germline V CDR1 and CDR2: MNHEY, SVGAGI. The CDR3 region has the DNA TGTGCCAGCAGCGACTGGGATACGCAGTATTTT. Its translation is CASSDWDTQYF.

A note on this clonotype: Mismatch with germline at one junction end may stem from a read error. The V and J genes are TRBV9 and TRBJ2-4; 7 bases line up with TRBD1. The germline V gene encodes CDR1 SGDLS and CDR2 YYNGEE. The CDR3 spans 16 residues. DNA for the CDR3: TGTGCCAGCAGCGACCCCCTCGACAGGGTCAAAAAAATTCAGTACTTC. Its translation is CASSDPLDRVKKIQYF. Looking up the rest from reference TRBV9 and TRBJ2-4 gives the full variable domain: DSGVTQTPKHLITATGQRVTLRCSPRSGDLSVYWYQQSLDQGLQFLIQYYNGEERAKGNILERFSAQQFPDLHSELNLSSLELGDSALYFCASSDPLDRVKKIQYFGAGTRLSVL.

This clonotype was seen ten or more times. The chain is built from TRBV6-1 and TRBJ1-1; no clear D. Germline V gives CDR1 MNHNS, CDR2 SASEGT. CDR3 length: 14 residues. Trimming removed 8 bases at V and 0 bases at J, with 13 bases between. The CDR3 region is CASAVGQVNTEAFF. The CDR3 DNA follows: TGTGCCAGCGCAGTAGGGCAGGTGAACACTGAAGCTTTCTTT.

The genes are TRBV7-3 and TRBJ2-2, with TRBD2 matching over 9 bases. Germline CDR1 reads SGHTA; CDR2 reads FQGTGA. V was pared by 1 base and J by 1 base, with 10 bases of the junction left unmatched. This CDR3 contains 19 residues. The CDR3 sequence: CASSLIGSVTSGNTGELFF. CDR3 DNA sequence: TGTGCCAGCAGCTTAATTGGCTCGGTGACTAGCGGGAACACCGGGGAGCTGTTTTTT.

This clonotype was recorded many times. The rearrangement links TRBV12-3 or TRBV12-4 to TRBJ2-1, with 14 bases identical to TRBD2. The length of the CDR3 is 17 residues. J was trimmed by 15 bases and V by 0 bases; bases with no gene match: 13. CDR3 protein: CASSLALGTSGRSATFF. The CDR3 DNA sequence: TGTGCCAGCAGTTTAGCGCTGGGGACTAGCGGGAGATCGGCTACGTTCTTC.

The table lists this clonotype with a few counts. A read error may explain this, as a much larger clone is one base away. The chain recombines TRBV6-1 with TRBJ1-1; maybe TRBD1 (6 bases). Germline values: CDR1 MNHNS, CDR2 SASEGT. Trimming left V 10 bases short and J 4 bases short, with 19 bases between. This CDR3 comprises 14 residues. The DNA for the CDR3 is TGTGCCATCTGTGGGGGGGGCTCGGTCACTGAAGCTTTCTTT. Encoded protein: CAICGGGSVTEAFF.

In the case of this clonotype: A single base separates this from a much larger clone, so it may be a read error. The genes are TRBV20-1 and TRBJ2-1, with D maybe TRBD2 (5 bases). Trimming left V 1 base short and J 12 bases short, with 16 bases between. The CDR3 consists of 13 residues. Germline CDR1 and CDR2: DFQATT and SNEGSKA (reference sequence). For the CDR3, the DNA is TGCAGTGCTAGAGCGACTATCGAGAAAGTGCAGTTCTTC. This sequence encodes CSARATIEKVQFF.

This chain connects TRBV24-1 to TRBJ1-1; D may be TRBD1 (5 bases). The V end was cut by 11 bases, the J end by 10 bases, with 22 bases between. This CDR3 is 13 amino acids long. CDR1 is KGHDR, CDR2 SFDVKD, per germline. The CDR3 DNA follows: TGTGCCATCGCGCCCCGGACGGGGGACGGAGCTTTCTTT. It encodes CAIAPRTGDGAFF.

For this clonotype: A read error may be the cause here, since a much bigger clone is one base away. The chain couples TRBV7-9 to TRBJ2-5, with no clear D. Germline assignment: CDR1 SEHNR and CDR2 FQNEAQ (reference sequence). Between the trimmed V and J ends, which lost 5 bases and 5 bases, there was a span of 6 bases. The CDR3 is 11 residues long. CDR3 DNA sequence: TGTGCCAGCAGCACAACGGAGACCCAGTACTTC. This gives the protein CASSTTETQYF.

Of note for this clonotype: Given a far larger clone just one base away, this is likely a sequencing read error. No conserved phenylalanine or tryptophan ends this CDR3, so it is likely a read error. No DNA is shown, since the ends of the CDR3 on it are uncertain; the CDR3 is the one TCRdb lists. The chain joins TRBV7-9 to TRBJ2-2. The length of the CDR3 is 8 amino acids, counting both ends. Germline loops: CDR1 SEHNR, CDR2 FQNEAQ (reference sequence). The CDR3 here is CASSLSKR.

This chain connects TRBV7-2 to TRBJ2-1; 13 positions agree with TRBD2. Germline assignment: CDR1 SGHTA and CDR2 FQGNSA. The CDR3 loop spans 16 amino acids. V shed 10 bases, J shed 7 bases, and the junction held 13 bases outside the gene matches. In DNA form, the CDR3 reads TGTGCCAACAGATTATATACTAGCGGGAGGGAAAATGAGCAGTTCTTC. It is translated as CANRLYTSGRENEQFF. Combining the CDR3 with reference TRBV7-2 and TRBJ2-1 gives the whole variable domain GAGVSQSPSNKVTEKGKDVELRCDPISGHTALYWYRQSLGQGLEFLIYFQGNSAPDKSGLPSDRFSAERTGGSVSTLTIQRTQQEDSAVYLCANRLYTSGRENEQFFGPGTRLTVL.

Many counts were recorded for this clonotype. The gene calls are TRBV5-1 and TRBJ2-5, with 7 nucleotides matching TRBD1. Germline V gives CDR1 SGHRS, CDR2 YFSETQ. J was trimmed by 3 bases and V by 4 bases; bases with no gene match: 6. The CDR3 is 14 amino acids. The CDR3: CASSQGQLKETQYF. The DNA for the CDR3 is TGCGCCAGCAGCCAGGGACAGCTGAAAGAGACCCAGTACTTC.

On this clonotype itself: This probably arose from a read error, given a far larger clone one base away. The rearrangement uses TRBV6-5 and TRBJ2-3, with D unresolved. Germline V CDR1 and CDR2: MNHEY, SVGAGI. The CDR3 is 13 amino acids. The chain's CDR3 is CASSWQITYTQYF. The CDR3 nucleotides read TGTGCCAGCAGTTGGCAGATCACATATACGCAGTATTTT.

This clonotype has a count of ten or more. The rearrangement links TRBV27 to TRBJ2-7, with D perhaps matching TRBD1 (7 bases). V was shortened by 6 bases and J by 3 bases, with 12 bases between the two germline ends. Germline V lookup: CDR1 MNHEY, CDR2 SMNVEV (reference sequence). CDR3 size: 13 residues. CDR3 loop: CASRPGGLYEQYF. The CDR3, as DNA: TGTGCCAGCAGGCCAGGGGGACTCTACGAGCAGTACTTC.

This clonotype was observed many times. The rearrangement uses TRBV5-1 and TRBJ2-3; D is unclear. The CDR3 is 16 amino acids. Trimming pared 1 base from V and 0 bases from J, leaving 12 bases between. Germline-derived CDR1 and CDR2 are SGHRS and YFSETQ. CDR3 region: CASSLMAARSTDTQYF. DNA of the CDR3: TGCGCCAGCAGCTTGATGGCAGCGCGGAGCACAGATACGCAGTATTTT.

This clonotype is a singleton in its sample. A much more abundant neighbour one base away suggests this may be a read error. This chain connects TRBV12-3 or TRBV12-4 to TRBJ2-5, with D possibly TRBD2 on 6 matching bases. This CDR3 has 12 residues. In DNA, the CDR3 is TGTGCCACCGGTAGCGGCCAAGATACCCAGTACTTC. This gives the protein CATGSGQDTQYF.

This clonotype was seen repeatedly, ten times or more. The chain combines TRBV2 with TRBJ2-5; D remains unclear. The V end lost 4 bases, the J end lost 1 base, and 10 bases lay between the germline ends. Germline lookup yields CDR1 SNHLY and CDR2 FYNNEI. CDR3 length: 14 amino acids. The CDR3: CASSGSTLQETQYF. Here the CDR3 DNA reads TGTGCCAGCAGTGGTAGCACCCTCCAAGAGACCCAGTACTTC.

This clonotype came up many times. The chain joins TRBV7-9 to TRBJ2-5, with 9 bases identical to TRBD2. V gave up 3 bases and J gave up 3 bases; unmatched junction bases: 2. The CDR3 totals 14 residues. CDR1 and CDR2 from the germline V gene are SEHNR and FQNEAQ (reference sequence). The CDR3 DNA follows: TGTGCCAGCAGCTTGGGACTAGCCGAAGAGACCCAGTACTTC. This translates into CASSLGLAEETQYF.